This T cell receptor beta chain was recovered during a study of T cell clonotyping in hematopoietic cell transplantation. At the level of the study: Recipients' pretransplant samples followed cytoreduction. Findings and limits, study-wide: Graft donor and pretransplant recipient Inverse Simpson Index values predicted broader posttransplant TCR diversity. Without cell sorting, CD4 versus CD8 contributions remain unresolved. After transplant, recipient diversity fell while pathologically expanded clonotypes grew through day 180.

To note about this clone: Its antigen is undetermined.

Germline lookup yields CDR1 MNHNY and CDR2 SVGAGI (reference sequence). CDR3 length equals 14 residues. V dropped 2 bases and J dropped 8 bases, with 12 bases sitting between them. Sequencing used immunoSEQ multiplex PCR; TCRdb keeps in-frame clones, though not all of them. The data show about 69,000 clones, around 96% seen once. Time point specified: recipient sample about 28 days before transplant, after cytoreduction. This receptor was obtained from a woman aged 50 to 65 with acute myeloid leukemia. Some clones in this sample may be carry-over from other donors' samples. The genes are TRBV6-6 and TRBJ1-4; no firm D call. The sample was peripheral blood mononuclear cells, taken before stem cell transplant. CDR3 coding DNA: TGTGCCAGCAGTTACGAACAGTCCGGCGAAAAACTGTTTTTT. Translation: CASSYEQSGEKLFF.